A selection of T cell receptor beta chains follows, all from one sample in a study of blood T cell repertoires in COVID-19. Libraries were prepared by immunoSEQ multiplex PCR; TCRdb keeps only in-frame clonotypes and omits some of them. The profile shows 15,000 to 20,000 clones, about 88% of them singletons. Sequencing was carried out using peripheral blood. The origin of the receptors is a man between 65 and 85 years old with acute or convalescent COVID-19. Both conserved end residues are part of each CDR3. The D gene is left open where the match is weak. Expanded clones are given a class, and other clones once, few, many or no size at all.

once,TRBV28,TRBJ2-7,-,CASSLTGLDHEQYF,TGTGCCAGCAGTCTCACGGGGTTAGATCACGAGCAGTACTTC
-,TRBV4-1,TRBJ1-1,TRBD1,CASSRGTGGIGDTEAFF,TGCGCCAGCAGCCGGGGGACAGGGGGTATCGGGGACACTGAAGCTTTCTTT
-,TRBV3-1/TRBV3-2,TRBJ1-5,TRBD1,CASSHTGEKQPQHF,TGTGCCAGCAGCCACACAGGGGAGAAACAGCCCCAGCATTTT
-,TRBV7-9,TRBJ2-1,TRBD2,CASSSLAGGDEQFF,TGTGCCAGCAGCTCTCTAGCGGGAGGGGATGAGCAGTTCTTC
-,TRBV5-6,TRBJ2-4,TRBD1,CASSIKTGFQYF,TGTGCCAGCAGCATCAAGACAGGGTTTCAGTACTTC
-,TRBV28,TRBJ2-7,TRBD2,CASTFSGETSYEQYF,TGTGCCAGCACCTTTAGCGGGGAAACGTCCTACGAGCAGTACTTC
-,TRBV12-3/TRBV12-4,TRBJ2-7,-,CASRRQYEQYF,TGTGCCAGCAGGCGCCAATACGAGCAGTACTTC
-,TRBV4-2,TRBJ2-7,-,CASSQDLREAIDEQYF,TGTGCCAGCAGCCAAGATCTGCGGGAAGCGATCGACGAGCAGTACTTC
-,TRBV5-4,TRBJ2-7,TRBD1,CASSLVQGELGYEQYF,TGTGCCAGCAGCTTGGTTCAGGGGGAATTAGGCTACGAGCAGTACTTC
-,TRBV3-1/TRBV3-2,TRBJ2-7,TRBD2,CASSHSGRASYEQYF,TGTGCCAGCAGCCATAGCGGGAGGGCCTCTTACGAGCAGTACTTC
-,TRBV7-9,TRBJ1-2,-,CASSLRDNYGYTF,TGTGCCAGCAGCTTGCGGGATAACTATGGCTACACCTTC
-,TRBV5-1,TRBJ2-7,-,CASSLGSMDGTYEQYF,TGCGCCAGCAGCTTGGGGTCAATGGACGGGACCTACGAGCAGTACTTC
-,TRBV7-7,TRBJ2-1,TRBD2,CASSLGTSGHDEQFF,TGTGCCAGCAGCTTAGGCACTAGCGGGCATGATGAGCAGTTCTTC
once,TRBV7-2,TRBJ2-5,-,CASSLAQGRGSETQYF,TGTGCCAGCAGCTTAGCGCAGGGCAGGGGAAGCGAGACCCAGTACTTC
-,TRBV6-5,TRBJ2-7,-,CASWDWFYEQYF,TGTGCCAGCTGGGACTGGTTCTACGAGCAGTACTTC
-,TRBV15,TRBJ1-2,-,CATSNRDTVSNYGYTF,TGTGCCACCAGCAACCGGGACACCGTCTCTAACTATGGCTACACCTTC
-,TRBV7-3,TRBJ2-2,-,CASSTGTLTGELFF,TGTGCCAGCAGCACCGGGACACTCACCGGGGAGCTGTTTTTT
-,TRBV6-6,TRBJ2-7,-,CASSYSPGLSSYEQYF,TGTGCCAGCAGTTACTCCCCGGGACTGAGCTCCTACGAGCAGTACTTC
-,TRBV6-2/TRBV6-3,TRBJ1-5,TRBD1,CASSYRGRDDNQPQHF,TGTGCCAGCAGTTACAGGGGGCGCGACGACAATCAGCCCCAGCATTTT
-,TRBV2,TRBJ1-2,-,CASSETGQGYYGYTF,TGTGCCAGCAGTGAAACAGGGCAGGGCTACTATGGCTACACCTTC
once,TRBV15,TRBJ2-7,TRBD2,CATSRGELAGVSSYEQYF,TGTGCCACCAGCAGAGGGGAACTAGCGGGGGTGAGCTCCTACGAGCAGTACTTC
once,TRBV28,TRBJ2-3,-,CASTLARQVSGTQYF,TGTGCCAGCACTCTAGCTCGCCAAGTCAGCGGGACGCAGTATTTT
-,TRBV7-6,TRBJ2-1,-,CASSHLAASSYNEQFF,TGTGCCAGCAGCCACCTAGCCGCTAGCTCCTACAATGAGCAGTTCTTC
-,TRBV28,TRBJ1-5,-,CASSFYRWPQHF,TGTGCCAGCAGTTTCTACCGGTGGCCCCAGCATTTT
-,TRBV6-5,TRBJ1-5,-,CASSYSGGDQPQHF,TGTGCCAGCAGTTACTCAGGGGGGGATCAGCCCCAGCATTTT
-,TRBV9,TRBJ2-1,-,CASSVATGAYNEQFF,TGTGCCAGCAGCGTAGCGACGGGAGCCTACAATGAGCAGTTCTTC
-,TRBV21-1,TRBJ1-6,-,CASSKDRGRGNSPLHF,TGTGCCAGCAGCAAGGACAGGGGGCGCGGAAATTCACCCCTCCACTTT
-,TRBV4-1,TRBJ1-5,-,CASSQVRRNQPQHF,TGCGCCAGCAGCCAAGTCAGGCGCAATCAGCCCCAGCATTTT
-,TRBV7-3,TRBJ2-7,TRBD1,CASSPDRDNYEQYF,TGTGCCAGCAGCCCCGACAGGGACAACTACGAGCAGTACTTC
-,TRBV5-1,TRBJ2-1,-,CASSAVEEQFF,TGCGCCAGCAGCGCCGTGGAGGAGCAGTTCTTC
-,TRBV27,TRBJ1-3,-,CASSLGTSGNTIYF,TGTGCCAGCAGTTTAGGGACATCTGGAAACACCATATATTTT
-,TRBV7-6,TRBJ1-4,TRBD1,CASSMDRNEKLFF,TGTGCCAGCAGCATGGACAGGAATGAAAAACTGTTTTTT
-,TRBV29-1,TRBJ2-7,TRBD2,CSTSSGSVEQYF,TGCAGCACGTCGAGCGGGAGTGTCGAGCAGTACTTC
-,TRBV28,TRBJ2-5,TRBD1,CASTPIGQGGETQYF,TGTGCCAGCACCCCTATCGGACAGGGCGGGGAGACCCAGTACTTC
-,TRBV19,TRBJ2-2,TRBD2,CASRPRTSCPRELFF,TGTGCCAGTCGTCCCAGGACTAGCTGTCCCCGGGAGCTGTTTTTT
-,TRBV7-9,TRBJ1-5,-,CASSQGGNQPQHF,TGTGCCAGCAGCCAAGGGGGAAATCAGCCCCAGCATTTT
-,TRBV7-2,TRBJ2-7,TRBD2,CASSLTSGRYEQYF,TGTGCCAGCAGCTTAACTAGCGGGAGATACGAGCAGTACTTC
-,TRBV27,TRBJ2-3,TRBD2,CASSKLAGTDTQYF,TGTGCCAGCAGCAAACTAGCGGGCACAGATACGCAGTATTTT
-,TRBV4-3,TRBJ2-2,-,CASSQEVGSRGSIGELFF,TGCGCCAGCAGCCAAGAGGTAGGATCTAGGGGTTCCATCGGGGAGCTGTTTTTT
-,TRBV29-1,TRBJ1-2,-,CSVNGQGNYGYTF,TGCAGCGTTAACGGGCAGGGTAACTATGGCTACACCTTC
-,TRBV28,TRBJ2-3,TRBD1,CASNSRDRGGDTQYF,TGTGCCAGCAACTCCCGGGACAGGGGGGGAGATACGCAGTATTTT
-,TRBV7-2,TRBJ2-7,-,CASSASPGVSYEQYF,TGTGCCAGCAGCGCTTCCCCCGGGGTTTCCTACGAGCAGTACTTC
-,TRBV18,TRBJ1-5,-,CASSLEAGNNQPQHF,TGTGCCAGCTCACTAGAAGCAGGGAACAATCAGCCCCAGCATTTT
once,TRBV6-6,TRBJ2-3,TRBD2,CASSLLAGDGDTQYF,TGTGCCAGCAGTCTACTAGCGGGAGACGGAGATACGCAGTATTTT
-,TRBV7-9,TRBJ2-2,TRBD2,CASSPGTSGSPGGGELFF,TGTGCCAGCAGCCCAGGGACTAGCGGGAGCCCGGGAGGCGGGGAGCTGTTTTTT
-,TRBV28,TRBJ2-7,TRBD2,CASNGGGRTDEQYF,TGTGCCAGCAATGGTGGCGGGAGGACCGACGAGCAGTACTTC
once,TRBV7-2,TRBJ1-4,TRBD1,CASSLRQGDEKLFF,TGTGCCAGCAGCTTAAGACAGGGAGATGAAAAACTGTTTTTT